This T cell receptor beta chain was found in a study of blood T cell repertoires in COVID-19. As for the study in general: COVID-19 samples from acute and convalescent phases originated in the United States, Italy and Spain. Sample material is recorded as cDNA or gDNA derived from T cells, B-cell-depleted T cells, or PBMCs.

The CDR3 length is 15 residues. V lost 0 bases and J lost 0, with 9 bases in between. CDR1 and CDR2 (germline): SGHRS, YFSETQ. Sequenced by immunoSEQ multiplex PCR; TCRdb stores in-frame clones only, minus some. This table has around 130,000 clones, under 90% appearing once. Participant age was roughly 18 to 95 years, and participants resided in about 25 US areas. The sample comprised PBMCs or T cells enriched from blood (not recorded which). The sequence was collected from a man aged 35 to 55 with acute COVID-19. The J gene is TRBJ2-5, the V gene TRBV5-1; D uncertain. The CDR3 DNA reads TGCGCCAGCAGCTTGGGAGGTCAGAACCAAGAGACCCAGTACTTC. This translates into CASSLGGQNQETQYF.